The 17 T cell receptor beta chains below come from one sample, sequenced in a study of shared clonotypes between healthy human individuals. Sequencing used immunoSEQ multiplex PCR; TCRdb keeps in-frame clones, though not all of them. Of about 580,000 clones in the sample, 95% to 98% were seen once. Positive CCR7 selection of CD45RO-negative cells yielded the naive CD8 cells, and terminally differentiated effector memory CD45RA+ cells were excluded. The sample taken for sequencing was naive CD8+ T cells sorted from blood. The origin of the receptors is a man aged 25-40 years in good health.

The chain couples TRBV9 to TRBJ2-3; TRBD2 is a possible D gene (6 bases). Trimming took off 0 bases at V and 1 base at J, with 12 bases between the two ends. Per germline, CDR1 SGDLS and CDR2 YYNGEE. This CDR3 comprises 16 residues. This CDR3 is CASSVGGGIGTDTQYF. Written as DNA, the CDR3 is TGTGCCAGCAGCGTAGGAGGCGGGATTGGCACAGATACGCAGTATTTT.

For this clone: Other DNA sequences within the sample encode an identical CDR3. CDR3 residues: CASSFGTGSYEQYF. DNA of the CDR3: TGTGCCAGCAGCTTCGGTACAGGGTCCTACGAGCAGTACTTC. The rearrangement uses TRBV5-4 and TRBJ2-7, with D tentatively TRBD1 (6 bases). The CDR3 loop spans 14 amino acids. The V gene's germline CDR1 is SGHNT and CDR2 YYREEE (reference sequence). Trimming stripped 2 bases from V and 1 base from J, with 10 bases between.

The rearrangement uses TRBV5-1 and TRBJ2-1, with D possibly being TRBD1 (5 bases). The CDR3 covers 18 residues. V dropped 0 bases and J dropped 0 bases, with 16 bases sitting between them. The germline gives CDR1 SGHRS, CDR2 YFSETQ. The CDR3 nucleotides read TGCGCCAGCAGCTTGGAGGGGCGGCAGCGAAGCTCCTACAATGAGCAGTTCTTC. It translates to CASSLEGRQRSSYNEQFF. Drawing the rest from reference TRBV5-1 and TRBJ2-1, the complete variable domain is KAGVTQTPRYLIKTRGQQVTLSCSPISGHRSVSWYQQTPGQGLQFLFEYFSETQRNKGNFPGRFSGRQFSNSRSEMNVSTLELGDSALYLCASSLEGRQRSSYNEQFFGPGTRLTVL.

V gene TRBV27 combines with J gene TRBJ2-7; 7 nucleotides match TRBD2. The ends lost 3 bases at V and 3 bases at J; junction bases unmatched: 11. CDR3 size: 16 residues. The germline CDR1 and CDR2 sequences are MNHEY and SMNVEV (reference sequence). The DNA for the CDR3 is TGTGCCAGCAGTTTTGCCCGGGCTAGCGGTAACTACGAGCAGTACTTC. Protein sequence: CASSFARASGNYEQYF.

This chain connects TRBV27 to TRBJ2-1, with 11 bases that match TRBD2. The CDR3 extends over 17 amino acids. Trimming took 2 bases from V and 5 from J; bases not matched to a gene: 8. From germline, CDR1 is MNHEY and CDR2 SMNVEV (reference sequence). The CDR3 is CASSLLAGGPYNNEQFF. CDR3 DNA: TGTGCCAGCAGTTTACTAGCGGGAGGACCTTATAACAATGAGCAGTTCTTC.

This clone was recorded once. The CDR3 is CASSAEPVETGVYEQYF. CDR3 nucleotide sequence: TGTGCCAGCAGCGCGGAGCCGGTGGAGACAGGGGTCTACGAGCAGTACTTC. This chain connects TRBV9 to TRBJ2-7; 8 nucleotides align to TRBD1. The CDR3 has 17 amino acids. Germline assignment: CDR1 SGDLS and CDR2 YYNGEE. The V gene end was trimmed by 3 bases and the J gene end by 3 bases; junction bases not matched to a gene: 14.

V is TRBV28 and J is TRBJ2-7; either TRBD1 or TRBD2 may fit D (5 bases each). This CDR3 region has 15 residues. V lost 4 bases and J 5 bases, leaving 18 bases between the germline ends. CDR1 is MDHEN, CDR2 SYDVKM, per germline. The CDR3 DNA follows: TGTGCCAGCAGTTCGGGGCTACGAGCAGACAACGAGCAGTACTTC. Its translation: CASSSGLRADNEQYF.

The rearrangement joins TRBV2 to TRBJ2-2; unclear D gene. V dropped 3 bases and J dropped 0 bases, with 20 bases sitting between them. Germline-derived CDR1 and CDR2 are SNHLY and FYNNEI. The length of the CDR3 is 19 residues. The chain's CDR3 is CASSDPYVRSAPNTGELFF. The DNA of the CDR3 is TGTGCCAGCAGTGACCCTTACGTTCGCAGCGCCCCGAACACCGGGGAGCTGTTTTTT.

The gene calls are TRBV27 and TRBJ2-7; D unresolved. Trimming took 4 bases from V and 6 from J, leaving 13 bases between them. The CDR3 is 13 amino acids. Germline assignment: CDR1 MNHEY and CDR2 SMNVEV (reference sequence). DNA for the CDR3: TGTGCCAGCAGTTATACAGTTCCTGGCGAGCAGTACTTC. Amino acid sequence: CASSYTVPGEQYF.

CDR3 coding DNA: TGTGCCAGCAGCTTATCCGGGACACGTTACGAGCAGTACTTC. Protein product: CASSLSGTRYEQYF. The chain links TRBV13 to TRBJ2-7, with a tentative D call TRBD1 (6 bases). V was trimmed by 2 bases and J by 4 bases, leaving 12 bases between them. The CDR3 runs to 14 residues. Looked up from germline, CDR1 is PRHDT and CDR2 is FYEKMQ (reference sequence).

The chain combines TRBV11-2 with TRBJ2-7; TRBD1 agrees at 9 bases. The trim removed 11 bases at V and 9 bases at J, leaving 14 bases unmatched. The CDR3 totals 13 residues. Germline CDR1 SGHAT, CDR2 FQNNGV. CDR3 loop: CAGTGTGSLRQYF. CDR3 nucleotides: TGTGCCGGCACCGGGACAGGGTCCCTTCGGCAGTACTTC.

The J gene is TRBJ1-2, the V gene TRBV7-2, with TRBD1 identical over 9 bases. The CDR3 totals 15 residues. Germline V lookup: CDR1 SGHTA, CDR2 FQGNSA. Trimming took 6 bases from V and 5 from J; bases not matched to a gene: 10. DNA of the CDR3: TGTGCCAGCAGTCACGTGGGACAGGGTGGATATGGCTACACCTTC. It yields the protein CASSHVGQGGYGYTF. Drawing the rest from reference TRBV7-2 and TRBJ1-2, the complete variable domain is GAGVSQSPSNKVTEKGKDVELRCDPISGHTALYWYRQSLGQGLEFLIYFQGNSAPDKSGLPSDRFSAERTGGSVSTLTIQRTQQEDSAVYLCASSHVGQGGYGYTFGSGTRLTVV.

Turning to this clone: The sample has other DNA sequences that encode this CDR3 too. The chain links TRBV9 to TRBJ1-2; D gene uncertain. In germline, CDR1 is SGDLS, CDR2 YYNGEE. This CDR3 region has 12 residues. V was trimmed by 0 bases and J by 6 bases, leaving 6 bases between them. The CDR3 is CASSVGVDGYTF. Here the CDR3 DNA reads TGTGCCAGCAGCGTAGGGGTCGATGGCTACACCTTC.

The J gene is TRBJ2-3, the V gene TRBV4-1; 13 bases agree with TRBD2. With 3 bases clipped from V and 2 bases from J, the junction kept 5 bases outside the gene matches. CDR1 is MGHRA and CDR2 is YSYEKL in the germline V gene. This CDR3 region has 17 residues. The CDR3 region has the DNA TGCGCCAGCAGCCACCTCGGGACTAGCGGGATCACAGATACGCAGTATTTT. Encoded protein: CASSHLGTSGITDTQYF.

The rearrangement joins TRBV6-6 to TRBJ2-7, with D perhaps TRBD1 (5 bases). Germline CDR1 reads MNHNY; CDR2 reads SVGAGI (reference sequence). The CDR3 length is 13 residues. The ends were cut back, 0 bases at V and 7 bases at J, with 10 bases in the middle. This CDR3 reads CASSYSVAGEQYF. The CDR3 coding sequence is TGTGCCAGCAGTTACTCGGTGGCAGGGGAGCAGTACTTC.

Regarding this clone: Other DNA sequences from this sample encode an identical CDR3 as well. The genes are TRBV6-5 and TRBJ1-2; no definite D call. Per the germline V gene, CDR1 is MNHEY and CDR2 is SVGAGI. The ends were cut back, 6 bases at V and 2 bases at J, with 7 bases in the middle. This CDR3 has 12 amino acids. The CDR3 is CASSPGNYGYTF. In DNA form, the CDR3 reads TGTGCCAGCAGCCCGGGAAACTATGGCTACACCTTC.

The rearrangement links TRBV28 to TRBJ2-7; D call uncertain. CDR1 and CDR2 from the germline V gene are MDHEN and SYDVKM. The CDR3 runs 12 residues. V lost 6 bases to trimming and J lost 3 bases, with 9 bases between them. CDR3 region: CASSPLNYEQYF. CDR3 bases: TGTGCCAGCAGCCCCCTGAACTACGAGCAGTACTTC.